This T cell receptor beta chain appears in the sequencing data of a study of regulatory T cells in long-lasting Graves disease. Study findings and constraints: Peripheral blood alone, not thyroid tissue, underwent study.

Concerning this clonotype: The antigen remains unidentified. This may stem from a read error, because a much larger clone lies one nucleotide away.

Building the TCR beta libraries relied on iRepertoire HTBI primers, and CDR3 regions underwent Arm-PCR. MiXCR, applied by TCRdb to the multiplex PCR reads, yields one record per CDR3 protein. The sample holds about 420,000 distinct CDR3 sequences, approximately 16% seen once. The CDR3 contains 16 residues. CDR1 is DFQATT, CDR2 SNEGSKA, per germline (reference sequence). Time point specified: newly diagnosed GD, antithyroid drugs for less than 3 months. The TCR library was made from RNA that had been extracted from PBMCs in TRIzol. EDTA tubes received approximately 9 milliliters of drawn peripheral blood. These data are also associated with another study on T cells in Graves' hyperthyroidism and ophthalmopathy. That source notes: Lactation, pregnancy, other autoimmune disease or uncontrolled infection excluded patients. Clinical symptoms, serum thyroxine, TRAb, thyroid ultrasound and orbital computed tomography established diagnosis.

The sample was peripheral blood mononuclear cells (PBMCs), taken at new diagnosis, from a patient treated with antithyroid drugs. This TCR was sampled from a woman younger than 30 with Graves disease. The chain joins TRBV20-1 to TRBJ2-7, with 8 bases that match TRBD2. DNA of the CDR3: TGCAGTGTTAGAGACCCCTCGACTAGCGACTCCTACGAGCAGTACTTC. It yields the protein CSVRDPSTSDSYEQYF.